These 19 T cell receptor beta chains were sequenced from one sample in a study of human T cells and chemical hapten exposure. Unseparated into fractions, whole blood served as the source from which total RNA was extracted. TCRdb itself ran the 5' RACE reads through MiXCR, one entry per CDR3 protein. The sample lists about 140,000 distinct CDR3 sequences, around 4% occurring once. The receptors come from a female donor in good health.

In regard to this clonotype: This may be a read error, as it is one base from a much larger clone. The rearrangement joins TRBV6-6 to TRBJ1-2, with TRBD1 identical over 7 bases. CDR1 and CDR2 from the germline V gene are MNHNY and SVGAGI (reference sequence). V shed 7 bases, J shed 4 bases, and the junction held 3 bases outside the gene matches. The CDR3 extends over 12 amino acids. The CDR3 sequence: CASNRDSYGYTF. The CDR3 DNA sequence: TGTGCCAGCAACCGGGACAGCTATGGCTACACCTTC.

This clonotype was recorded at least ten times. The chain combines TRBV7-9 with TRBJ2-7, with TRBD1 identical over 8 bases. After removal of 1 base from V and 5 bases from J, the junction contained 4 bases not matched to a gene. This CDR3 has 14 amino acids. Germline V gives CDR1 SEHNR, CDR2 FQNEAQ (reference sequence). The CDR3 DNA follows: TGTGCCAGCAGCTTAGTCAGGGGGCTGGACGAGCAGTACTTC. Protein sequence: CASSLVRGLDEQYF.

V is TRBV6-1 and J is TRBJ2-2, with TRBD2 identical over 8 bases. J was trimmed by 6 bases and V by 11 bases; bases with no gene match: 11. Looked up from germline, CDR1 is MNHNS and CDR2 is SASEGT. The CDR3 covers 14 residues. For the CDR3, the DNA is TGTGCCGGACAACCGGGACTAGACTCCGGGGAGCTGTTTTTT. It codes for CAGQPGLDSGELFF.

This clonotype has ten or more counts. This chain joins TRBV5-1 and TRBJ2-3; D possibly corresponds to TRBD2 (7 bases). The CDR3 extends over 16 amino acids. V was shortened by 0 bases and J by 0 bases, with 11 bases between the two germline ends. Germline V gene lookup returns CDR1 SGHRS and CDR2 YFSETQ. The CDR3 DNA reads TGCGCCAGCAGCTTGGGGGCGGGGGCCAGCACAGATACGCAGTATTTT. Residues: CASSLGAGASTDTQYF.

About this clonotype: A much larger clonotype is one base distant, so this may be a read error. The V gene is TRBV2, the J gene TRBJ1-5, with 8 positions matching TRBD1. From germline, CDR1 is SNHLY and CDR2 FYNNEI. The CDR3 has 15 amino acids. The CDR3 region is CASELDRDSKQPQHF. In DNA, the CDR3 is TGTGCCAGCGAGTTGGACAGGGATAGCAAACAGCCCCAGCATTTT.

This CDR3 is CASRGTVPGLDEQYF. The CDR3 DNA is TGTGCCAGCAGGGGGACAGTCCCGGGCCTTGACGAGCAGTACTTC. The rearrangement uses TRBV28 and TRBJ2-7, with 7 bases aligning to TRBD1. This CDR3 has 15 amino acids. Per germline, CDR1 MDHEN and CDR2 SYDVKM. With 6 bases clipped from V and 5 bases from J, the junction kept 13 bases outside the gene matches.

A few counts support this clonotype. This chain connects TRBV20-1 to TRBJ1-2, with 7 bases that match TRBD1. The CDR3 covers 13 residues. CDR1 is DFQATT and CDR2 is SNEGSKA in the germline V gene (reference sequence). Germline trimming cut 4 bases from V and 6 bases from J; bases unmatched to any gene: 8. DNA of the CDR3: TGCAGTGCTACCCGGGACAGTGACGATGGCTACACCTTC. Residues: CSATRDSDDGYTF.

About this clonotype: The conserved phenylalanine or tryptophan is not found at the CDR3 terminus, so this likely reflects a read error. The DNA is left out, because the CDR3 cannot be placed on it with certainty; the CDR3 is given as TCRdb lists it. The chain is built from TRBV15 and TRBJ2-1; TRBD1 is the table's D call, not checked against the DNA. A total of 15 residues make up the CDR3, ends included. Germline lookup yields CDR1 LNHNV and CDR2 YYDKDF (reference sequence). CDR3 in amino acids: CATSRAGTGRNEQVG.

This clonotype was seen many times. V gene TRBV7-9 combines with J gene TRBJ2-7; a possible D gene is TRBD1 (6 bases). The CDR3 has 14 residues. Trimming pared 2 bases from V and 6 bases from J, leaving 14 bases between. Per the germline V gene, CDR1 is SEHNR and CDR2 is FQNEAQ (reference sequence). The CDR3: CASSLSGSGAEQYF. In DNA form, the CDR3 reads TGTGCCAGCAGCTTATCGGGATCAGGGGCCGAGCAGTACTTC.

This clonotype has ten or more counts. The gene calls are TRBV29-1 and TRBJ2-3; either TRBD1 or TRBD2 may fit D (6 bases each). Germline V gene sequence: CDR1 SQVTM, CDR2 ANQGSEA. Trimming shortened V by 5 bases and J by 2 bases, and 17 bases separated the two germline ends. The CDR3 totals 15 residues. The CDR3 protein is CSVILGGSFTDTQYF. CDR3 bases: TGCAGCGTTATATTGGGGGGCAGTTTCACAGATACGCAGTATTTT.

The chain couples TRBV27 to TRBJ2-2, with TRBD2 matching over 7 bases. The V segment lost 3 bases and the J segment 1 base; nucleotides outside the gene matches: 5. The germline V gene encodes CDR1 MNHEY and CDR2 SMNVEV (reference sequence). CDR3 length equals 16 residues. The CDR3 DNA reads TGTGCCAGCAGTTTCTTGGGGGGGGTGAACACCGGGGAGCTGTTTTTT. Residues: CASSFLGGVNTGELFF.

This clonotype was picked up many times. The rearrangement joins TRBV28 to TRBJ2-2; TRBD1 might be the D (6 bases). This CDR3 has 16 amino acids. Trimming cost V 7 bases and J 0 bases, with 15 bases left between them. Germline values: CDR1 MDHEN, CDR2 SYDVKM. CDR3 region: CASIQTEGANTGELFF. The CDR3 DNA reads TGTGCCAGCATCCAAACAGAGGGGGCGAACACCGGGGAGCTGTTTTTT.

At least ten counts were recorded for this clonotype. The chain employs TRBV3-1 and TRBJ2-7; maybe TRBD1 (6 bases). V shed 4 bases and J shed 1 base, with 14 bases lying between them. CDR3 length: 15 amino acids. Per the germline V gene, CDR1 is LGHDT and CDR2 is YNNKEL (reference sequence). For the CDR3, the DNA is TGTGCCAGCAGCCCCATCCCGACAGGTTCCTACGAGCAGTACTTC. Translating it yields CASSPIPTGSYEQYF.

This clonotype appeared many times. This rearrangement joins TRBV7-3 to TRBJ1-6; D gene unclear. The CDR3 is made up of 15 amino acids. Germline loops: CDR1 SGHTA, CDR2 FQGTGA. Trimming shortened V by 0 bases and J by 6 bases, and 9 bases separated the two germline ends. CDR3 bases: TGTGCCAGCAGCTTAACGATGGGTGGTAATTCACCCCTCCACTTT. It translates to CASSLTMGGNSPLHF.

This clonotype was seen repeatedly, ten times or more. This chain uses TRBV5-1 with TRBJ1-1; D may be TRBD1 (5 bases). The CDR3 contains 14 residues. V was cut by 6 bases and J by 3 bases, with 15 bases left in between. CDR1 and CDR2 (germline): SGHRS, YFSETQ. For the CDR3, the DNA is TGCGCCAGCATCAAAGGGGCTGGCGACACTGAAGCTTTCTTT. This sequence encodes CASIKGAGDTEAFF.

This clonotype was found many times. The chain has TRBV5-1 and TRBJ2-2; 11 nucleotides align to TRBD1. The CDR3 contains 17 residues. Germline CDR1 is SGHRS and CDR2 is YFSETQ. Trimming cost V 6 bases and J 5 bases; bases outside gene matches: 12. CDR3: CASKRVQGDRGTGELFF. The CDR3 DNA sequence: TGCGCCAGCAAACGGGTCCAAGGGGACAGGGGGACCGGGGAGCTGTTTTTT.

In this sample, this clonotype turned up many times. The rearrangement uses TRBV29-1 and TRBJ1-1; 11 positions agree with TRBD1. This CDR3 region has 14 residues. Trimming took 2 bases from V and 5 from J; bases not matched to a gene: 4. In germline, CDR1 is SQVTM, CDR2 ANQGSEA. The CDR3: CSVEWTGGSTEAFF. CDR3 nucleotides: TGCAGCGTTGAATGGACAGGGGGCTCGACTGAAGCTTTCTTT.

This chain joins TRBV27 and TRBJ2-1; no reliable D call. The CDR3 length is 12 residues. V lost 8 bases, J lost 4 bases, and 9 bases lay in between. CDR1 and CDR2 (germline): MNHEY, SMNVEV (reference sequence). CDR3 nucleotide sequence: TGTGCCAGCCAGACCGGTTACAATGAGCAGTTCTTC. This translates into CASQTGYNEQFF.

This clonotype was recorded a few times. V gene TRBV5-1 combines with J gene TRBJ2-1; the D gene is possibly TRBD2 (5 bases). This CDR3 is built from 13 residues. Per germline, CDR1 SGHRS and CDR2 YFSETQ. Trimming removed 2 bases from V and 5 bases from J, with 8 bases in between. The CDR3 DNA follows: TGCGCCAGCAGCTTTTCCGGGGACAATGAGCAGTTCTTC. Protein sequence: CASSFSGDNEQFF.